The 26 T cell receptor beta chains listed next were all sequenced from one sample in a study of blood T cells in healthy people across ages. It was with a sample-barcoded 5' primer and a J-beta primer mix that a second PCR of roughly 7 to 11 cycles was run. TCRdb reanalysed the 5' RACE reads using MiXCR and keeps one entry per CDR3 protein. The sample holds around 1,700,000 distinct CDR3 sequences, under 30% seen once. The sample taken for sequencing was blood. The receptors shown here come from a woman in her 30s in good health.

In the case of this clonotype: The junction does not match germline at one end; this may be a read error. The genes are TRBV7-2 and TRBJ2-5, with 10 positions matching TRBD1. The CDR3 runs to 14 residues. Germline-derived CDR1 and CDR2 are SGHTA and FQGNSA. As DNA, the CDR3 is TGTGCCGGCAGCTTACGACAGGGGGCGGAGACCCAGTACTTC. It yields the protein CAGSLRQGAETQYF. Full variable domain (remainder filled in from reference TRBV7-2 and TRBJ2-5): GAGVSQSPSNKVTEKGKDVELRCDPISGHTALYWYRQSLGQGLEFLIYFQGNSAPDKSGLPSDRFSAERTGGSVSTLTIQRTQQEDSAVYLCAGSLRQGAETQYFGPGTRLLVL.

This clonotype was seen repeatedly, ten times or more. The chain couples TRBV2 to TRBJ2-7; weak D call: TRBD2 (6 bases). The V gene's germline CDR1 is SNHLY and CDR2 FYNNEI. The CDR3 consists of 15 residues. V was cut by 3 bases and J by 6 bases, with 18 bases left in between. This CDR3 is CASSDLASARIEQYF. The CDR3, as DNA: TGTGCCAGCAGTGACTTGGCTAGCGCCAGGATCGAGCAGTACTTC. The full variable domain, in which reference TRBV2 and TRBJ2-7 provide the parts outside the CDR3, is EPEVTQTPSHQVTQMGQEVILRCVPISNHLYFYWYRQILGQKVEFLVSFYNNEISEKSEIFDDQFSVERPDGSNFTLKIRSTKLEDSAMYFCASSDLASARIEQYFGPGTRLTVT.

A remark on this clonotype: A much larger clone is a single base away; this may be a read error. V usage is TRBV5-1 and J usage is TRBJ2-3; a possible D gene is TRBD1 (6 bases). This CDR3 comprises 13 residues. V gave up 7 bases and J gave up 2 bases, with 11 bases separating them. Germline V gene sequence: CDR1 SGHRS, CDR2 YFSETQ. The CDR3: CASARQVTDTQYF. CDR3 DNA: TGCGCCAGCGCACGACAGGTCACAGATACGCAGTATTTT.

The rearrangement links TRBV6-2 or TRBV6-3 to TRBJ2-7; TRBD2 matches 13 bases. Looked up from germline, CDR1 is MNHEY and CDR2 is SVGEGT. The CDR3 has 15 amino acids. V dropped 7 bases and J dropped 5; count of bases not matched to a gene: 8. The chain's CDR3 is CASTKRLAGGHEQYF. The CDR3 nucleotides are TGTGCCAGCACCAAACGACTAGCGGGAGGTCACGAGCAGTACTTC.

This chain links TRBV18 with TRBJ2-1, with 8 bases that match TRBD2. The germline gives CDR1 KGHSH, CDR2 LQKENI. There are 15 residues in the CDR3. Trimming took 2 bases from V and 5 from J; bases not matched to a gene: 5. In nucleotides, the CDR3 is TGTGCCAGCTCACCATTGAGTAGCGGGAACAATGAGCAGTTCTTC. It translates to CASSPLSSGNNEQFF.

There are many counts of this clonotype. The rearrangement uses TRBV29-1 and TRBJ1-2, with a tentative D call TRBD1 (6 bases). V shed 1 base and J shed 2 bases, with 14 bases lying between them. The CDR3 extends over 15 amino acids. Germline assignment: CDR1 SQVTM and CDR2 ANQGSEA. The CDR3 DNA reads TGCAGCGTTGAAGCGTGGGCCAGGGGAAACTATGGCTACACCTTC. This gives the protein CSVEAWARGNYGYTF.

This clonotype was seen only a few times. This rearrangement joins TRBV29-1 to TRBJ1-1; TRBD1 is a possible D gene (6 bases). The CDR3 sequence is 16 residues long. Trimming shortened V by 2 bases and J by 1 base, and 17 bases separated the two germline ends. CDR1 and CDR2 (germline): SQVTM, ANQGSEA. The chain's CDR3 is CSVERATGMENTEAFF. CDR3 nucleotides: TGCAGCGTTGAACGGGCGACAGGAATGGAGAACACTGAAGCTTTCTTT.

CDR3 DNA sequence: TGTGCCAGCAGTGAAGGGCACTTCTCTGGAAACACCATATATTTT. Residues: CASSEGHFSGNTIYF. The chain joins TRBV6-1 to TRBJ1-3, with unresolved D. The CDR3 extends over 15 amino acids. In germline, CDR1 is MNHNS, CDR2 SASEGT. Trimming took 1 base from V and 0 from J, leaving 7 bases between them.

The chain has TRBV28 and TRBJ2-1; 9 nucleotides align to TRBD2. The junction had 11 bases not matched to a gene; V was cut back by 7 bases and J by 13 bases. The CDR3 totals 13 residues. CDR1 and CDR2 (germline): MDHEN, SYDVKM. This chain's CDR3 is CASISGRSGGQFF. The CDR3 DNA is TGTGCCAGCATATCTGGTCGTAGCGGGGGTCAGTTCTTC.

V and J are TRBV3-1 and TRBJ2-1; unclear D gene. The CDR3 runs 12 residues. V lost 4 bases to trimming and J lost 8 bases, with 9 bases between them. Per germline, CDR1 LGHDT and CDR2 YNNKEL (reference sequence). In DNA, the CDR3 is TGTGCCAGCAGCCTCGGGCCCCATGAGCAGTTCTTC. Translation: CASSLGPHEQFF.

The rearrangement uses TRBV12-3 or TRBV12-4 and TRBJ2-3; no firm D call. V lost 5 bases and J lost 6, with 12 bases in between. CDR3 length equals 13 residues. The DNA of the CDR3 is TGTGCCAGCAGTCCCCTTCTCCGGGATACGCAGTATTTT. Translation: CASSPLLRDTQYF.

This clonotype was observed a handful of times. The chain has TRBV12-3 or TRBV12-4 and TRBJ1-1; possible D gene TRBD1, 6 bases. This CDR3 comprises 15 residues. V was cut by 1 base and J by 4 bases, with 13 bases left in between. This CDR3 is CASSLVGQGSTEAFF. CDR3 bases: TGTGCCAGCAGTTTAGTGGGTCAGGGGAGCACTGAAGCTTTCTTT.

A few counts support this clonotype. The J gene is TRBJ2-5, the V gene TRBV12-3 or TRBV12-4; TRBD1 might be the D (5 bases). The CDR3 has 14 amino acids. Trimming removed 3 bases from V and 3 bases from J, with 11 bases in between. CDR3 coding DNA: TGTGCCAGCAGTTTTAGGGGCAGGGAAGAGACCCAGTACTTC. Its translation is CASSFRGREETQYF.

The chain carries TRBV20-1 and TRBJ1-2; D remains unclear. V lost 0 bases and J 11 bases, leaving 13 bases between the germline ends. This CDR3 comprises 12 residues. Germline lookup yields CDR1 DFQATT and CDR2 SNEGSKA (reference sequence). The CDR3 coding sequence is TGCAGTGCTAGAGATCCCAGCTTGGGGTACACCTTC. This sequence encodes CSARDPSLGYTF.

This clonotype was counted only a few times. The chain joins TRBV14 to TRBJ2-1, with 7 bases lining up with TRBD2. The CDR3 is 12 amino acids. V was pared by 4 bases and J by 10 bases, with 4 bases of the junction left unmatched. The germline V gene has CDR1 SGHDN and CDR2 FVKESK. CDR3 sequence reads: CASSPRGEEQFF. CDR3 sequence (DNA): TGTGCCAGCAGCCCACGGGGGGAGGAGCAGTTCTTC.

This clonotype was seen only once. This chain connects TRBV5-5 to TRBJ1-1; D not certain. Germline values: CDR1 SGHKS, CDR2 YYEKEE (reference sequence). Trimming cost V 2 bases and J 0 bases, with 11 bases left between them. CDR3 size: 15 residues. The CDR3 region is CASSFGDALNTEAFF. CDR3 in DNA: TGTGCCAGCAGCTTTGGCGACGCGTTGAACACTGAAGCTTTCTTT.

This clonotype was recorded many times. The chain employs TRBV18 and TRBJ2-3, with D tentatively TRBD2 (5 bases). The CDR3 sequence is 13 residues long. Trimming shortened V by 0 bases and J by 5 bases, and 6 bases separated the two germline ends. Germline CDR1 KGHSH, CDR2 LQKENI. CDR3 sequence: CASSPPAGDTQYF. CDR3 DNA sequence: TGTGCCAGCTCACCACCGGCGGGAGATACGCAGTATTTT.

As concerns this clonotype: At one of its ends the junction is not consistent with the germline gene, which may arise from a read error. This chain joins TRBV3-1 and TRBJ2-5; no clear D gene. The germline CDR1 and CDR2 sequences are LGHDT and YNNKEL (reference sequence). The CDR3 extends over 13 amino acids. CDR3 DNA: TGTGCCAGCAGCCAAGCCCGTAAAGAGACCCGGTACTTC. Protein product: CASSQARKETRYF.

This clonotype appeared many times. The chain joins TRBV6-2 or TRBV6-3 to TRBJ2-7; D is unclear. Germline loops: CDR1 MNHEY, CDR2 SVGEGT. The CDR3 has 12 residues. Trimming removed 6 bases at V and 3 bases at J, with 9 bases between. The CDR3 coding sequence is TGTGCCAGCAGACAGCCACTCTACGAGCAGTACTTC. Translation: CASRQPLYEQYF.

This clonotype came up a few times. This could be a read error, since a much larger clone is one nucleotide away. The chain employs TRBV12-3 or TRBV12-4 and TRBJ1-5, with 8 bases lining up with TRBD1. CDR3 size: 15 residues. V lost 6 bases and J lost 2; bases outside the gene matches: 6. This CDR3 reads CASRPGQEGNQPQHF. CDR3 nucleotide sequence: TGTGCCAGCAGGCCGGGACAGGAGGGCAATCAGCCCCAGCATTTT.

This clonotype was found a few times. The chain combines TRBV11-3 with TRBJ2-3; D might be TRBD1 (6 bases). Germline V gene lookup returns CDR1 SGHNT and CDR2 YENEEA. The CDR3 runs to 15 residues. V was trimmed by 3 bases and J by 1 base, leaving 11 bases between them. The CDR3 sequence: CASSLGHPRTDTQYF. In DNA, the CDR3 is TGTGCCAGCAGCTTGGGACACCCCCGCACAGATACGCAGTATTTT.

This sequence joins TRBV4-1 and TRBJ2-3, with TRBD2 matching over 11 bases. This CDR3 comprises 17 residues. Unmatched junction bases numbered 10, after V lost 5 bases and J lost 3 bases. Per the germline V gene, CDR1 is MGHRA and CDR2 is YSYEKL. Written as DNA, the CDR3 is TGCGCCAGCAGCTTCAGTAGCGGGGGGGCCGGAACAGATACGCAGTATTTT. This codes for CASSFSSGGAGTDTQYF.

As for this clonotype: A junction boundary mismatches the germline segment, possibly from a read error. The chain employs TRBV20-1 and TRBJ2-2; 11 positions agree with TRBD2. Germline loops: CDR1 DFQATT, CDR2 SNEGSKA (reference sequence). The CDR3 has 14 residues. DNA of the CDR3: TGCAGTGCGCGCGCTAGCGGGGGGACCGGGGAGCGGTTTTTT. Translating gives CSARASGGTGERFF.

Notes on this clonotype: Since a much larger clone is just one base distant, this may be a read error. The chain links TRBV4-1 to TRBJ2-4; 8 nucleotides agree with TRBD2. CDR1 is MGHRA, CDR2 YSYEKL, per germline. This CDR3 comprises 14 residues. Losses at the gene ends were 1 base for V and 13 bases for J; bases not matched to a gene: 9. The CDR3 is CASSQGQRGIEQYF. CDR3 nucleotides: TGCGCCAGCAGCCAAGGCCAGCGGGGGATTGAGCAGTACTTC.

The chain combines TRBV20-1 with TRBJ2-7; 8 nucleotides agree with TRBD1. The CDR3 sequence is 14 residues long. The V gene end was trimmed by 6 bases and the J gene end by 4 bases; junction bases not matched to a gene: 11. CDR1 is DFQATT and CDR2 is SNEGSKA in the germline V gene (reference sequence). The chain's CDR3 is CSANPRTGPYEQYF. The CDR3, as DNA: TGCAGTGCCAACCCCCGGACAGGGCCGTACGAGCAGTACTTC.

Regarding this clonotype: A much more abundant neighbour one base away suggests this may be a read error. V is TRBV6-5 and J is TRBJ2-7; 10 positions agree with TRBD1. Germline V gene data show CDR1 as MNHEY and CDR2 as SVGAGI. The CDR3 is 15 amino acids. The CDR3 bases are TGTGCCAACAGTCCGAGACAGGGGGCATATGATGAGCAGTACTTC. This sequence encodes CANSPRQGAYDEQYF.